This T cell receptor beta chain was sequenced in a study of cytomegalovirus exposure and HLA in healthy donors. General study findings and limits: Relative to equally common others, HLA-associated TCR beta chains showed greater clonal expansion in a later analysis. Cytomegalovirus association was listed for approximately 150 TCR beta chains. In vitro testing confirmed a few CMV-associated chains as specific for CMV antigens.

This PCR relied on a set of 60 Vbeta primers and 13 Jbeta primers. Generated by immunoSEQ multiplex PCR, the TCRdb table keeps only in-frame clones and is missing some. This sample has about 99,000 clones, with about 78% found just once. Looked up from germline, CDR1 is SNHLY and CDR2 is FYNNEI. This CDR3 comprises 16 residues. J gave up 6 bases and V 5 bases, and 7 bases lay outside the gene matches. As for this clone: The target antigen is unknown.

The sample comprised PBMCs. This receptor was taken from a man aged 35 to 55 in good health and CMV-seronegative. The chain carries TRBV2 and TRBJ2-2; 12 bases match TRBD2. The CDR3 here is CASSRPSGGAPGELFF. As DNA, the CDR3 is TGTGCCAGCAGTAGACCTAGCGGGGGGGCCCCCGGGGAGCTGTTTTTT.